The 30 T cell receptor beta chains below were found in one sample sequenced in a study of shared clonotypes between healthy human individuals. Only in-frame clones appear in the TCRdb table, and some are missing; sequencing was by immunoSEQ multiplex PCR. Found here are about 470,000 clones, 70% to 80% of them singletons; the top ten hold 13%. Input material: PBMCs. The receptors come from a woman in her thirties or forties in good health. Some clones in this sample may be carry-over from other donors' samples.

This rearrangement joins TRBV5-1 to TRBJ1-1; 10 nucleotides match TRBD1. Trimming at V came to 0 bases and at J to 6 bases, leaving 5 bases not matched to a gene. The length of the CDR3 is 15 residues. Germline loops: CDR1 SGHRS, CDR2 YFSETQ. This CDR3 is CASSLGQGATSEAFF. CDR3 coding DNA: TGCGCCAGCAGCTTGGGACAGGGGGCAACTTCTGAAGCTTTCTTT.

CDR3 amino acids: CASSRNSPETGPYSNQPQHF. For the CDR3, the DNA is TGTGCCAGCAGCCGTAATTCACCTGAGACCGGGCCCTATAGCAATCAGCCCCAGCATTTT. V usage is TRBV5-5 and J usage is TRBJ1-5, with D uncertain. Looked up from germline, CDR1 is SGHKS and CDR2 is YYEKEE (reference sequence). The CDR3 is 20 residues long. Trimming took off 4 bases at V and 0 bases at J, with 26 bases between the two ends.

The chain carries TRBV27 and TRBJ2-5; D not resolved. The assigned J gene may be wrong: the sequence end matches TRBJ2-7 better. There are 13 residues in the CDR3. Germline V gene lookup returns CDR1 MNHEY and CDR2 SMNVEV (reference sequence). CDR3 DNA: TGTGCCAGCAGTTTCCATGGACCTTACGAGCAGTACTTC. This gives the protein CASSFHGPYEQYF.

The gene calls are TRBV1 and TRBJ2-2; the table's D call, TRBD2, has no DNA check behind it. TRBV1 is a listed pseudogene. The CDR3 has 18 amino acids. As DNA, the CDR3 is TGCACCAGCAGCCAAGATATGGCAGCGGTAACGAACACCGGGGAGCTGTTTTTT. Amino acid sequence: CTSSQDMAAVTNTGELFF.

This sequence joins TRBV28 and TRBJ2-4; 8 bases are shared with TRBD1. The CDR3 spans 17 residues. With 5 bases clipped from V and 0 bases from J, the junction kept 9 bases outside the gene matches. Per the germline V gene, CDR1 is MDHEN and CDR2 is SYDVKM. CDR3 DNA sequence: TGTGCCAGCAGTAGGGTGATAGACAGGGGAGCCAAAAACATTCAGTACTTC. Its translation: CASSRVIDRGAKNIQYF. Looking up the rest from reference TRBV28 and TRBJ2-4 gives the full variable domain: DVKVTQSSRYLVKRTGEKVFLECVQDMDHENMFWYRQDPGLGLRLIYFSYDVKMKEKGDIPEGYSVSREKKERFSLILESASTNQTSMYLCASSRVIDRGAKNIQYFGAGTRLSVL.

V is TRBV19 and J is TRBJ2-7; 9 nucleotides align to TRBD1. The CDR3 sequence is 16 residues long. Germline assignment: CDR1 LNHDA and CDR2 SQIVND (reference sequence). Trimming took 4 bases from V and 0 from J; bases not matched to a gene: 7. CDR3 DNA: TGTGCCAGTAGTAAAAGGGGACAGGGAAGCTCCTACGAGCAGTACTTC. It specifies CASSKRGQGSSYEQYF.

The gene calls are TRBV2 and TRBJ2-7; perhaps TRBD2 as D (6 bases). The CDR3 contains 14 residues. The V gene lost 4 bases and the J gene lost 3 bases, with 13 bases spanning the gap. Germline V gene sequence: CDR1 SNHLY, CDR2 FYNNEI. The CDR3 coding sequence is TGTGCCAGCAGTGGTGGCAGGCGGGACTACGAGCAGTACTTC. Translating gives CASSGGRRDYEQYF.

The chain is built from TRBV6-5 and TRBJ1-1; D gene uncertain. Trimming shortened V by 0 bases and J by 5 bases, and 10 bases separated the two germline ends. The CDR3 totals 14 residues. Germline values: CDR1 MNHEY, CDR2 SVGAGI. CDR3 DNA: TGTGCCAGCAGTTACTCGGACTGGAGGACTGAAGCTTTCTTT. Amino acid sequence: CASSYSDWRTEAFF.

The rearrangement uses TRBV15 and TRBJ1-5; the D gene is possibly TRBD1 (6 bases). Germline lookup yields CDR1 LNHNV and CDR2 YYDKDF (reference sequence). The CDR3 is 14 amino acids. The V end lost 7 bases, the J end lost 3 bases, and 13 bases lay between the germline ends. The CDR3 region is CATTEDRYNQPQHF. DNA of the CDR3: TGTGCCACCACTGAAGACAGGTACAATCAGCCCCAGCATTTT.

This clone was seen a handful of times. This rearrangement joins TRBV11-2 to TRBJ2-3; D possibly corresponds to TRBD2 (6 bases). The CDR3 runs 18 residues. Germline V gene lookup returns CDR1 SGHAT and CDR2 FQNNGV. Trimming pared 1 base from V and 2 bases from J, leaving 19 bases between. This CDR3 reads CASSLAGRAGLLTDTQYF. CDR3 coding DNA: TGTGCCAGCAGCTTAGCGGGTAGGGCGGGGTTACTCACAGATACGCAGTATTTT. Full variable domain (rest looked up from reference TRBV11-2 and TRBJ2-3): EAGVAQSPRYKIIEKRQSVAFWCNPISGHATLYWYQQILGQGPKLLIQFQNNGVVDDSQLPKDRFSAERLKGVDSTLKIQPAKLEDSAVYLCASSLAGRAGLLTDTQYFGPGTRLTVL.

The V call is TRBV5-1, the J call TRBJ2-1; D might be TRBD2 (7 bases). Trimming left V 4 bases short and J 0 bases short, with 17 bases between. The CDR3 covers 17 residues. Germline CDR1 reads SGHRS; CDR2 reads YFSETQ. The CDR3 sequence: CASSPTGGSSSYNEQFF. The CDR3 DNA reads as TGCGCCAGCAGCCCGACGGGGGGCTCAAGCTCCTACAATGAGCAGTTCTTC.

The chain uses TRBV29-1 and TRBJ1-1, with 7 bases that match TRBD1. CDR3 length: 14 amino acids. Trimming at V came to 2 bases and at J to 1 base, leaving 4 bases not matched to a gene. CDR1 SQVTM and CDR2 ANQGSEA come from the germline V gene. This CDR3 reads CSVEPGQKNTEAFF. In nucleotides, the CDR3 is TGCAGCGTTGAACCGGGACAGAAGAACACTGAAGCTTTCTTT.

This rearrangement joins TRBV7-2 to TRBJ1-5; a weak D match, TRBD1 (5 bases). With 2 bases removed from V and 0 bases from J, the gap between germline ends came to 17 bases. Germline-derived CDR1 and CDR2 are SGHTA and FQGNSA. CDR3 size: 18 residues. In DNA form, the CDR3 reads TGTGCCAGCAGCTTAACGGCGGGGACGGCCTATAGCAATCAGCCCCAGCATTTT. Protein product: CASSLTAGTAYSNQPQHF.

In nucleotides, the CDR3 is TGTGCCATCAGTGAGTATCAGGGTAGCAATCAGCCCCAGCATTTT. Amino acid sequence: CAISEYQGSNQPQHF. The J gene is TRBJ1-5, the V gene TRBV10-3; weak D call: TRBD1 (5 bases). The CDR3 covers 15 residues. Germline CDR1 ENHRY, CDR2 SYGVKD. Trimming stripped 1 base from V and 0 bases from J, with 7 bases between.

The V gene is TRBV21-1, the J gene TRBJ2-1; TRBD2, the D gene given by the table, was not confirmed from the DNA. TRBV21-1 is shown as a pseudogene. The CDR3 length is 15 residues. CDR3 sequence: CASSKSNTSGNEQFF. Here the CDR3 DNA reads TGTGCCAGCAGCAAAAGTAACACTAGCGGCAATGAGCAGTTCTTC.

With respect to this clone: Germline is not matched at one junction end, which may reflect a read error. The V and J genes are TRBV28 and TRBJ2-4; D gene unclear. Germline CDR1 reads MDHEN; CDR2 reads SYDVKM. This CDR3 contains 15 residues. CDR3 sequence: CASRPEGTAKNIQYF. CDR3 in DNA: TGTGCCAGCAGGCCAGAAGGTACGGCCAAAAACATCCAGTACTTC.

The rearrangement uses TRBV9 and TRBJ2-3, with D perhaps assigned TRBD1 or TRBD2 (6 bases each). Germline CDR1 reads SGDLS; CDR2 reads YYNGEE. The CDR3 extends over 15 amino acids. V was pared by 4 bases and J by 2 bases, with 14 bases between. The DNA of the CDR3 is TGTGCCAGCAGCCAGGGGACGGGGGTCACAGATACGCAGTATTTT. Translating gives CASSQGTGVTDTQYF. The whole variable domain, remainder taken from reference TRBV9 and TRBJ2-3, is DSGVTQTPKHLITATGQRVTLRCSPRSGDLSVYWYQQSLDQGLQFLIQYYNGEERAKGNILERFSAQQFPDLHSELNLSSLELGDSALYFCASSQGTGVTDTQYFGPGTRLTVL.

J is TRBJ1-2 and V is TRBV30; D unresolved. Between the trimmed V and J ends, which lost 2 bases and 3 bases, there was a span of 13 bases. Germline assignment: CDR1 GTSNPN and CDR2 SVGIG (reference sequence). This CDR3 is 14 amino acids long. CDR3 region: CAWSTASADYGYTF. The CDR3 coding sequence is TGTGCCTGGAGTACTGCCTCTGCGGACTATGGCTACACCTTC. The full variable domain, rest sourced from reference TRBV30 and TRBJ1-2, is SQTIHQWPATLVQPVGSPLSLECTVEGTSNPNLYWYRQAAGRGLQLLFYSVGIGQISSEVPQNLSASRPQDRQFILSSKKLLLSDSGFYLCAWSTASADYGYTFGSGTRLTVV.

The rearrangement links TRBV6-5 to TRBJ2-2, with D unresolved. The CDR3 runs to 14 residues. Trimming stripped 5 bases from V and 5 bases from J, with 12 bases between. Germline V lookup: CDR1 MNHEY, CDR2 SVGAGI. This CDR3 is CASSPELITGELFF. The CDR3 DNA follows: TGTGCCAGCAGTCCCGAACTGATAACCGGGGAGCTGTTTTTT.

V and J are TRBV2 and TRBJ2-4, with 7 bases that match TRBD2. CDR1 and CDR2 from the germline V gene are SNHLY and FYNNEI. With 10 bases clipped from V and 5 bases from J, the junction kept 5 bases outside the gene matches. The CDR3 has 12 amino acids. CDR3 in DNA: TGTGCCAAGAGACTAGCAGAAAACATTCAGTACTTC. This codes for CAKRLAENIQYF.

This clone was seen a handful of times. The rearrangement uses TRBV4-1 and TRBJ2-3; the match to TRBD2 covers 14 bases. Germline V gene sequence: CDR1 MGHRA, CDR2 YSYEKL. Unmatched junction bases numbered 2, after V lost 1 base and J lost 2 bases. The CDR3 has 17 amino acids. For the CDR3, the DNA is TGCGCCAGCAGCCAAGGGGGACTAGCGGGAGTCACAGATACGCAGTATTTT. It is translated as CASSQGGLAGVTDTQYF.

This chain uses TRBV6-1 with TRBJ2-1; TRBD1 matches 7 bases. V was pared by 3 bases and J by 9 bases, with 8 bases of the junction left unmatched. The CDR3 covers 14 residues. Germline lookup yields CDR1 MNHNS and CDR2 SASEGT. The CDR3 region is CASSETTGESEQFF. CDR3 in DNA: TGTGCCAGCAGTGAGACAACAGGGGAAAGTGAGCAGTTCTTC.

On this clone itself: Since the CDR3 does not end with the conserved phenylalanine or tryptophan, this likely comes from a read error. The rearrangement links TRBV11-2 to TRBJ1-3, with D possibly being TRBD1 (5 bases). The CDR3 runs 17 residues. V lost 5 bases and J 0 bases, leaving 17 bases between the germline ends. Germline values: CDR1 SGHAT, CDR2 FQNNGV. The CDR3 nucleotides read TGTGCCAGCAGCCCCAGAGAGGGGCTGAGCTCTGGAAACACCATATATCTT. Protein: CASSPREGLSSGNTIYL.

The chain is built from TRBV5-1 and TRBJ2-2; TRBD2 aligns across 7 bases. Germline CDR1 reads SGHRS; CDR2 reads YFSETQ. The CDR3 consists of 16 residues. The trim removed 1 base at V and 1 base at J, leaving 4 bases unmatched. The CDR3 loop reads CASSLNREVNTGELFF. CDR3 DNA: TGCGCCAGCAGCTTGAACCGGGAGGTGAACACCGGGGAGCTGTTTTTT. Full variable domain (missing parts from reference TRBV5-1 and TRBJ2-2): KAGVTQTPRYLIKTRGQQVTLSCSPISGHRSVSWYQQTPGQGLQFLFEYFSETQRNKGNFPGRFSGRQFSNSRSEMNVSTLELGDSALYLCASSLNREVNTGELFFGEGSRLTVL.

The gene calls are TRBV5-1 and TRBJ2-3; D perhaps matches TRBD1 (5 bases). Germline assignment: CDR1 SGHRS and CDR2 YFSETQ. The CDR3 totals 16 residues. Trimming stripped 4 bases from V and 5 bases from J, with 20 bases between. CDR3 residues: CASSLKQDPGVDTQYF. The CDR3 nucleotides read TGCGCCAGCAGCCTAAAACAGGACCCCGGTGTAGATACGCAGTATTTT. Using reference TRBV5-1 and TRBJ2-3 for the parts outside the CDR3, the full variable domain is KAGVTQTPRYLIKTRGQQVTLSCSPISGHRSVSWYQQTPGQGLQFLFEYFSETQRNKGNFPGRFSGRQFSNSRSEMNVSTLELGDSALYLCASSLKQDPGVDTQYFGPGTRLTVL.

The rearrangement uses TRBV5-1 and TRBJ1-1, with 7 bases matching TRBD1. Germline CDR1 is SGHRS and CDR2 is YFSETQ. With V trimmed by 1 base and J by 1 base, 4 bases remained unmatched. The CDR3 covers 15 residues. CDR3 sequence reads: CASSLRQGGNTEAFF. The CDR3 DNA reads as TGCGCCAGCAGCTTGCGGCAGGGGGGGAACACTGAAGCTTTCTTT.

The V call is TRBV7-2, the J call TRBJ2-3; TRBD2 agrees at 9 bases. The ends lost 3 bases at V and 4 bases at J; junction bases unmatched: 5. The V gene's germline CDR1 is SGHTA and CDR2 FQGNSA. The CDR3 consists of 15 residues. The DNA of the CDR3 is TGTGCCAGCAGCTTGACTAGCGGTCCTCCAGATACGCAGTATTTT. Encoded protein: CASSLTSGPPDTQYF. The full variable domain, in which reference TRBV7-2 and TRBJ2-3 provide the parts outside the CDR3, is GAGVSQSPSNKVTEKGKDVELRCDPISGHTALYWYRQSLGQGLEFLIYFQGNSAPDKSGLPSDRFSAERTGGSVSTLTIQRTQQEDSAVYLCASSLTSGPPDTQYFGPGTRLTVL.

The chain is built from TRBV27 and TRBJ2-7; 10 bases match TRBD1. There are 14 residues in the CDR3. Germline assignment: CDR1 MNHEY and CDR2 SMNVEV (reference sequence). V was pared by 8 bases and J by 2 bases, with 6 bases of the junction left unmatched. The CDR3 spells CASGRTGGTYEQYF. For the CDR3, the DNA is TGTGCCAGCGGAAGGACAGGGGGAACCTACGAGCAGTACTTC.

The chain joins TRBV7-6 to TRBJ1-1; 7 positions match TRBD1. Germline V gene lookup returns CDR1 SGHVS and CDR2 FNYEAQ. V shed 5 bases, J shed 5 bases, and the junction held 11 bases outside the gene matches. The CDR3 sequence is 15 residues long. Written as DNA, the CDR3 is TGTGCCAGCAGCGAACCTAGACAGGGAATAACTGAAGCTTTCTTT. It is translated as CASSEPRQGITEAFF.

The gene calls are TRBV28 and TRBJ2-7; 9 bases are a match to TRBD1. Losses at the gene ends were 2 bases for V and 2 bases for J; bases not matched to a gene: 1. Germline V gene lookup returns CDR1 MDHEN and CDR2 SYDVKM. This CDR3 has 14 residues. CDR3 DNA: TGTGCCAGCAGTTTAGGGGACAGGGCCTACGAGCAGTACTTC. This sequence encodes CASSLGDRAYEQYF.